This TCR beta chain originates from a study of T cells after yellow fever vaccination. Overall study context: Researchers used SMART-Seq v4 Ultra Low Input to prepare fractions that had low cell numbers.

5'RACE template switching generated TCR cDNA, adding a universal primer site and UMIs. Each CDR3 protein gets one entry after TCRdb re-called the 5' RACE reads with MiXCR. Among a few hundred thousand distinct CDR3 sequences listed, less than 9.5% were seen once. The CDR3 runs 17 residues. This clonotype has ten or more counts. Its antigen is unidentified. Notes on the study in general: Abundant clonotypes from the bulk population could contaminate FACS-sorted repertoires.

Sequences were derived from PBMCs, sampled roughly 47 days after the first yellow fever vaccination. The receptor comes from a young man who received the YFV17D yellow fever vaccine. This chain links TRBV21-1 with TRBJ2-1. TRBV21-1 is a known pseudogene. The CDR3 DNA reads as TGTGCCAGCAGCAAAGTGTGGGAAAGTTGCTCCTACAATGAGCAGTTCTTC. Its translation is CASSKVWESCSYNEQFF.